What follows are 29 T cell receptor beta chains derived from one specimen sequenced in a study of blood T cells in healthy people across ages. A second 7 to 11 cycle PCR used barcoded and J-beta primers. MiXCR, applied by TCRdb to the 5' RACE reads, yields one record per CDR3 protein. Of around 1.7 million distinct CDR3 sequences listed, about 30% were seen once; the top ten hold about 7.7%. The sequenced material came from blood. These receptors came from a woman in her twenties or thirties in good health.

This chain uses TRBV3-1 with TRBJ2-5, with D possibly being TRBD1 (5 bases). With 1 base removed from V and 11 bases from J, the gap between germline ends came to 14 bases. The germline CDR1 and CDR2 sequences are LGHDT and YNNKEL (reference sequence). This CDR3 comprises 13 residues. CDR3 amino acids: CASSQAGSNEQYF. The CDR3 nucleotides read TGTGCCAGCAGCCAAGCAGGGTCCAATGAGCAGTACTTC.

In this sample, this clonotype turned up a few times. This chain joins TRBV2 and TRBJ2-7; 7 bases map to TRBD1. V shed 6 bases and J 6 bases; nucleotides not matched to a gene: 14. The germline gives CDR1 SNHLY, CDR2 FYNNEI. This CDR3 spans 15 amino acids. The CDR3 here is CASRISWGRGFEQYF. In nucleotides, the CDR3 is TGTGCCAGCAGGATCTCGTGGGGCAGGGGGTTCGAGCAGTACTTC.

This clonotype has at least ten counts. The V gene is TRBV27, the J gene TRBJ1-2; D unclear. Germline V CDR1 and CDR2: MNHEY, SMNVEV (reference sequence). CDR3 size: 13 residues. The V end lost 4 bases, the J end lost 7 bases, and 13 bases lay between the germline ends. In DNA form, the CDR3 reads TGTGCCAGCAGTTCCGGGGAGATCCTTGGCTACACCTTC. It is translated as CASSSGEILGYTF.

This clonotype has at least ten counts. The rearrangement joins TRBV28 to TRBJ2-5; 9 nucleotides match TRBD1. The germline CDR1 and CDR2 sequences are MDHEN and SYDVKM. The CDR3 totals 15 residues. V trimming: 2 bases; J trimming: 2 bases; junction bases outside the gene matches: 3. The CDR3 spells CASSLRDREQETQYF. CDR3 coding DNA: TGTGCCAGCAGTTTAAGGGACAGGGAACAAGAGACCCAGTACTTC.

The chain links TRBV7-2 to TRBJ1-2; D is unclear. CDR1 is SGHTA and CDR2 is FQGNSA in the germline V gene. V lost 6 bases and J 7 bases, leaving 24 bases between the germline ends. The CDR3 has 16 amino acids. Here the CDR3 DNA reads TGTGCCAGCAGTCCTACTCGCATGTCGCTAGCCGGTGGCTACACCTTC. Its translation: CASSPTRMSLAGGYTF.

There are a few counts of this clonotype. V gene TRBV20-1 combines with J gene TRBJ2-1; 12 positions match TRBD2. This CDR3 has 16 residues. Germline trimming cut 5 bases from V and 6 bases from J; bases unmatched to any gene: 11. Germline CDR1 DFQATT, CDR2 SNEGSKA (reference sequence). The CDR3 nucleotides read TGCAGTGCTGTGGCTAGCGGGAGGGCCTTTCCCAATGAGCAGTTCTTC. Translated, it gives CSAVASGRAFPNEQFF.

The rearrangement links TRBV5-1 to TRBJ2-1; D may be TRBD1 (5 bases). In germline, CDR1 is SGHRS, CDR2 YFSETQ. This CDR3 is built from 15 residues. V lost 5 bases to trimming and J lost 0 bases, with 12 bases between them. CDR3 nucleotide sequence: TGCGCCAGCAGGTTAGGGGTTGGCTCCTACAATGAGCAGTTCTTC. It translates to CASRLGVGSYNEQFF.

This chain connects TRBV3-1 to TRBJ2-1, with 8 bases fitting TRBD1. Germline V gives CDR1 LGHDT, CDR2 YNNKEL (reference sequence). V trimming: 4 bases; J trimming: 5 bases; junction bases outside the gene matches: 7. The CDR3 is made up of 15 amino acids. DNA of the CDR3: TGTGCCAGCAGCCGGAAGTACAGGGGGGACAATGAGCAGTTCTTC. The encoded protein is CASSRKYRGDNEQFF.

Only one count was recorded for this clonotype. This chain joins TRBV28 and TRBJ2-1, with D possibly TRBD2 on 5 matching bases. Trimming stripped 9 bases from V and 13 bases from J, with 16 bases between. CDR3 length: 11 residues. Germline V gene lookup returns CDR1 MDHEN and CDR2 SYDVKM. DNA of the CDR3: TGTGCCAGTCAGGACTGGGCCCGACAGTTCTTC. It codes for CASQDWARQFF.

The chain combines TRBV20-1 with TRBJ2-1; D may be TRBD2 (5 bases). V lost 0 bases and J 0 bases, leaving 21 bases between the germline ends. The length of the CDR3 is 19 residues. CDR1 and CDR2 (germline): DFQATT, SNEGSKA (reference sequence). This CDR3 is CSARDLAGGGSRSYNEQFF. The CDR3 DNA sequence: TGCAGTGCTAGAGATCTGGCAGGAGGAGGATCCCGCTCCTACAATGAGCAGTTCTTC.

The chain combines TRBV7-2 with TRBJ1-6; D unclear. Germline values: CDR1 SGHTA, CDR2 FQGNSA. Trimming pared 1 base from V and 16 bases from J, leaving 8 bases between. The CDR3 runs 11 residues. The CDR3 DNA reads TGTGCCAGCAGCTTAGTTGGTACTCTCCACTTT. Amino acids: CASSLVGTLHF.

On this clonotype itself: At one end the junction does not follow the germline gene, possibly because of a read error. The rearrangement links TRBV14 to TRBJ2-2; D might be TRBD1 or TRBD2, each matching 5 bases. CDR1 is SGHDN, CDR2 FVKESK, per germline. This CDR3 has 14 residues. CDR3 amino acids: CAGSQDWGSRELFF. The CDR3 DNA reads TGTGCCGGCAGCCAAGATTGGGGGTCCAGGGAGCTGTTTTTT.

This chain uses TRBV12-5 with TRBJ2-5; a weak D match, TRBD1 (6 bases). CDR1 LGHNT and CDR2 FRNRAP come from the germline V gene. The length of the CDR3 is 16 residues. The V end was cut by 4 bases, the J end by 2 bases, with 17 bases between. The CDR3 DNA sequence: TGTGCTAGTGGTTCCCCCGAACAGGGACCTCAAGAGACCCAGTACTTC. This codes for CASGSPEQGPQETQYF.

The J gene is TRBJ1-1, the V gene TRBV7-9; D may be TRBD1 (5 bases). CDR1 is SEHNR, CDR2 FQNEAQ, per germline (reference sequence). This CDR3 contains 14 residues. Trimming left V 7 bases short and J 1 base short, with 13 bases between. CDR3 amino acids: CASTHRGGNTEAFF. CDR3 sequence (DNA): TGTGCCAGCACCCATCGTGGGGGGAACACTGAAGCTTTCTTT.

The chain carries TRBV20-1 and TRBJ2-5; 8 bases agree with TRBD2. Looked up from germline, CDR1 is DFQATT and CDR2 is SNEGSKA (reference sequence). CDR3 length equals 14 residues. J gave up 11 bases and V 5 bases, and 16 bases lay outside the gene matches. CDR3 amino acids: CSAGTGLVANEQYF. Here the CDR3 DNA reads TGCAGTGCTGGAACGGGACTAGTCGCCAATGAGCAGTACTTC.

CDR3: CASSSSALAGSGELFF. The CDR3 coding sequence is TGCGCCAGCAGCTCAAGCGCCCTAGCGGGGTCCGGGGAGCTGTTTTTT. The J gene is TRBJ2-2, the V gene TRBV5-1; 9 nucleotides align to TRBD2. The trim removed 3 bases at V and 6 bases at J, leaving 9 bases unmatched. The germline gives CDR1 SGHRS, CDR2 YFSETQ. This CDR3 has 16 residues.

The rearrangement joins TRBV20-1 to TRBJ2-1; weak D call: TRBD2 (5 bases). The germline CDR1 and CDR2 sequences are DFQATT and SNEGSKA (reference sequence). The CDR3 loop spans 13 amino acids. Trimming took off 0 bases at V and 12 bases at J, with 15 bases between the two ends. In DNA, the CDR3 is TGCAGTGCTAGAGATGACCTCAAGGCGGGGCAGTTCTTC. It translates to CSARDDLKAGQFF.

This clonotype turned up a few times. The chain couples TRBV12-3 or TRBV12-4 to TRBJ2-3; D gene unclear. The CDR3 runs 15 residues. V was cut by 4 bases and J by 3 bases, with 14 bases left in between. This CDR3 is CASSSRPEGTDTQYF. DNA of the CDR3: TGTGCCAGCAGTTCTCGTCCTGAAGGGACAGATACGCAGTATTTT.

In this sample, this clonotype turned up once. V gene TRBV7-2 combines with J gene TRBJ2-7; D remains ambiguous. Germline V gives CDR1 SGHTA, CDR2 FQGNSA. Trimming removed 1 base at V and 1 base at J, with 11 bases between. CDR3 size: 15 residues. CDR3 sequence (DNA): TGTGCCAGCAGCTTAGAGTGGTCCCCTTCCTACGAGCAGTACTTC. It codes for CASSLEWSPSYEQYF.

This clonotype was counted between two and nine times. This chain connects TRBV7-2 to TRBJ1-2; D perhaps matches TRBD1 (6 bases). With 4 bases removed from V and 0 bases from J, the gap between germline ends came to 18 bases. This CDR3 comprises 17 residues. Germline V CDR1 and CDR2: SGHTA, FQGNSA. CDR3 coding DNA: TGTGCCAGCAGCTCGGTCGGACAGAAAATTCCTAACTATGGCTACACCTTC. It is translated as CASSSVGQKIPNYGYTF. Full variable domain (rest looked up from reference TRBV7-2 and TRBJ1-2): GAGVSQSPSNKVTEKGKDVELRCDPISGHTALYWYRQSLGQGLEFLIYFQGNSAPDKSGLPSDRFSAERTGGSVSTLTIQRTQQEDSAVYLCASSSVGQKIPNYGYTFGSGTRLTVV.

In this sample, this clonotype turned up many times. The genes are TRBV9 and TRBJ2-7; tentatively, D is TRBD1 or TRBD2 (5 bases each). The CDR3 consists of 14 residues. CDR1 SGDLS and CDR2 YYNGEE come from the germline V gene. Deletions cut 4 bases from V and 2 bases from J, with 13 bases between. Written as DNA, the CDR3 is TGTGCCAGCAGCCCACCGGGGCCCACCTACGAGCAGTACTTC. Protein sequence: CASSPPGPTYEQYF.

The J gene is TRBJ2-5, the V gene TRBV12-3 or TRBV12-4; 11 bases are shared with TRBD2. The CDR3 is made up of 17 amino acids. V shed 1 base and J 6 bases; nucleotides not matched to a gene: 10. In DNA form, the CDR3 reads TGTGCCAGCAGTTTAGACCCCGCTAGCGGGGGGTTAAAGACCCAGTACTTC. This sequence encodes CASSLDPASGGLKTQYF.

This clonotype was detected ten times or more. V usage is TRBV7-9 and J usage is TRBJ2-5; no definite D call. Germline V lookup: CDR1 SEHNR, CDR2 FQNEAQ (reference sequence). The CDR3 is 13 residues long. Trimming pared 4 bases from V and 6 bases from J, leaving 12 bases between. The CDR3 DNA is TGTGCCAGCAGCTCTAGAACGTGGCAGACCCAGTACTTC. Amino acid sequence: CASSSRTWQTQYF.

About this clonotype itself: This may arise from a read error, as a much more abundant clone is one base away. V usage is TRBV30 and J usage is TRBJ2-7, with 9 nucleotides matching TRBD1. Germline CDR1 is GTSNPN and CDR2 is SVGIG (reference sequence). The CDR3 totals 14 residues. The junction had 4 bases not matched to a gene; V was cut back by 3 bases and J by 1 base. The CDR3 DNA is TGTGCCTGGAGAACGGGACAGGGTTCCTACGAGCAGTACTTC. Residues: CAWRTGQGSYEQYF. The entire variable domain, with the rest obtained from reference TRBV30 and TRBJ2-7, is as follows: SQTIHQWPATLVQPVGSPLSLECTVEGTSNPNLYWYRQAAGRGLQLLFYSVGIGQISSEVPQNLSASRPQDRQFILSSKKLLLSDSGFYLCAWRTGQGSYEQYFGPGTRLTVT.

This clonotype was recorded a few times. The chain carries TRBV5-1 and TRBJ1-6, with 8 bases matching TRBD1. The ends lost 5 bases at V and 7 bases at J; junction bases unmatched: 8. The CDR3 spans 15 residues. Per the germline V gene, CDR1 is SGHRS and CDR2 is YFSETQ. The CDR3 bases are TGCGCCAGCAGTGTGCAGGGGGCGTCAAATTCACCCCTCCACTTT. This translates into CASSVQGASNSPLHF. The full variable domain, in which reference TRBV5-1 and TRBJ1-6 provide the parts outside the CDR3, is KAGVTQTPRYLIKTRGQQVTLSCSPISGHRSVSWYQQTPGQGLQFLFEYFSETQRNKGNFPGRFSGRQFSNSRSEMNVSTLELGDSALYLCASSVQGASNSPLHFGNGTRLTVT.

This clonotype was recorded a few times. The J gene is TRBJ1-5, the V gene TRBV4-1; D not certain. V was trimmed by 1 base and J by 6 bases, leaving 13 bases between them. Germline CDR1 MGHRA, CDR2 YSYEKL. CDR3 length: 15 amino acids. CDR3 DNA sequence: TGCGCCAGCAGCCAAGGGGCGGTGGGAAGTCAGCCCCAGCATTTT. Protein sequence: CASSQGAVGSQPQHF.

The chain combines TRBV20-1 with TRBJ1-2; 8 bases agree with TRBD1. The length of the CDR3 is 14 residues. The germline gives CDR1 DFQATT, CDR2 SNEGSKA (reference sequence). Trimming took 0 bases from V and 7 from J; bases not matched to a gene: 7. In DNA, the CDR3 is TGCAGTGCTAGAGATGGGGCAGGGGGCGGTGGCTACACCTTC. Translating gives CSARDGAGGGGYTF.

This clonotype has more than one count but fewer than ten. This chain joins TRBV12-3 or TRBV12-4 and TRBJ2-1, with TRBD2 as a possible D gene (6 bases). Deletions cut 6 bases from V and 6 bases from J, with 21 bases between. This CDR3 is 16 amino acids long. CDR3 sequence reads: CASSRSRRVASNEQFF. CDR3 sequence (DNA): TGTGCCAGCAGCCGATCGCGGAGGGTGGCGTCCAATGAGCAGTTCTTC.

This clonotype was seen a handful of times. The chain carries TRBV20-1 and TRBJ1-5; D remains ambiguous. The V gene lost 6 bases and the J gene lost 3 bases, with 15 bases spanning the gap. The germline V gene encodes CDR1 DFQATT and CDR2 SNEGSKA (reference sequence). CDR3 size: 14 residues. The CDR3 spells CSATAADTNQPQHF. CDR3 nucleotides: TGCAGTGCCACTGCGGCGGATACCAATCAGCCCCAGCATTTT.